These 16 T cell receptor beta chains were sequenced from one sample in a study of T cell responses to AZD1222 COVID-19 vaccine. TCRdb's copy holds only in-frame clones and misses some; the assay was immunoSEQ multiplex PCR. Altogether about 69,000 clones are present, around four fifths being singletons, with the ten largest covering around a quarter. Sequencing was performed on peripheral blood, taken 28 days after the second AZD1222 dose. All receptors come from an adult who received the AZD1222 COVID-19 vaccine.

The V gene is TRBV5-6, the J gene TRBJ2-7; 9 positions match TRBD2. CDR1 and CDR2 (germline): SGHDT, YYEEEE. This CDR3 has 16 residues. The junction had 12 bases not matched to a gene; V was cut back by 4 bases and J by 4 bases. CDR3 amino acids: CASSGRRSGGGYEQYF. As DNA, the CDR3 is TGTGCCAGCAGCGGACGTCGTAGCGGGGGTGGATACGAGCAGTACTTC. The whole variable domain, filled in from reference TRBV5-6 and TRBJ2-7, reads DAGVTQSPTHLIKTRGQQVTLRCSPKSGHDTVSWYQQALGQGPQFIFQYYEEEERQRGNFPDRFSGHQFPNYSSELNVNALLLGDSALYLCASSGRRSGGGYEQYFGPGTRLTVT.

This rearrangement joins TRBV3-1 (or the pseudogene TRBV3-2) to TRBJ1-2; a possible D gene is TRBD1 (6 bases). The germline gives CDR1 LGHDT, CDR2 YNNKEL (reference sequence). The V gene lost 0 bases and the J gene lost 0 bases, with 17 bases spanning the gap. CDR3 length: 18 residues. This CDR3 is CASSQDPGGHYPNYGYTF. CDR3 coding DNA: TGTGCCAGCAGCCAAGATCCGGGGGGCCACTATCCTAACTATGGCTACACCTTC.

The chain recombines TRBV29-1 with TRBJ2-5; 7 bases agree with TRBD2. Germline trimming cut 1 base from V and 3 bases from J; bases unmatched to any gene: 2. The CDR3 extends over 13 amino acids. Germline V gene sequence: CDR1 SQVTM, CDR2 ANQGSEA. The CDR3 region is CSVEAGLEETQYF. CDR3 bases: TGCAGCGTTGAAGCTGGACTAGAAGAGACCCAGTACTTC.

J is TRBJ1-1 and V is TRBV18, with 10 bases identical to TRBD1. Germline CDR1 reads KGHSH; CDR2 reads LQKENI. This CDR3 is 13 amino acids long. Trimming at V came to 3 bases and at J to 11 bases, leaving 6 bases not matched to a gene. The CDR3 spells CASSPAPGQGAFF. The CDR3 coding sequence is TGTGCCAGCTCACCCGCTCCGGGACAGGGGGCTTTCTTT.

V usage is TRBV19 and J usage is TRBJ2-1; either TRBD1 or TRBD2 may supply D (5 bases each). This CDR3 contains 15 residues. The germline gives CDR1 LNHDA, CDR2 SQIVND (reference sequence). V lost 9 bases and J 9 bases, leaving 24 bases between the germline ends. The DNA of the CDR3 is TGTGCCAGCCTACCAGGGAGAGGGTTTCAGGGTGAGCAGTTCTTC. It is translated as CASLPGRGFQGEQFF. Looking up the rest from reference TRBV19 and TRBJ2-1 gives the full variable domain: DGGITQSPKYLFRKEGQNVTLSCEQNLNHDAMYWYRQDPGQGLRLIYYSQIVNDFQKGDIAEGYSVSREKKESFPLTVTSAQKNPTAFYLCASLPGRGFQGEQFFGPGTRLTVL.

The chain links TRBV12-3 or TRBV12-4 to TRBJ2-3; D unresolved. Trimming took off 6 bases at V and 4 bases at J, with 5 bases between the two ends. This CDR3 region has 11 residues. The CDR3 region is CASSMADTQYF. In nucleotides, the CDR3 is TGTGCCAGCAGCATGGCAGATACGCAGTATTTT.

This chain joins TRBV6-5 and TRBJ2-7; 9 bases are a match to TRBD1. This CDR3 contains 14 residues. Germline loops: CDR1 MNHEY, CDR2 SVGAGI. Losses at the gene ends were 4 bases for V and 3 bases for J; bases not matched to a gene: 4. This chain's CDR3 is CASSSQGAFYEQYF. CDR3 DNA sequence: TGTGCCAGCAGTTCACAGGGGGCCTTCTACGAGCAGTACTTC.

The rearrangement uses TRBV19 and TRBJ2-7, with TRBD1 as a possible D gene (7 bases). Germline V lookup: CDR1 LNHDA, CDR2 SQIVND (reference sequence). This CDR3 is 15 amino acids long. Trimming stripped 1 base from V and 1 base from J, with 11 bases between. The CDR3 sequence: CASSIGRGVSYEQYF. The CDR3 region has the DNA TGTGCCAGTAGTATAGGCAGGGGGGTATCCTACGAGCAGTACTTC.

The gene calls are TRBV18 and TRBJ2-3, with D possibly being TRBD1 or TRBD2 (6 bases each). Germline assignment: CDR1 KGHSH and CDR2 LQKENI. V was cut by 3 bases and J by 7 bases, with 17 bases left in between. CDR3 length: 15 residues. CDR3 loop: CASSPLGGRPHTQYF. Written as DNA, the CDR3 is TGTGCCAGCTCACCCCTGGGGGGCCGGCCGCATACGCAGTATTTT.

V is TRBV12-5 and J is TRBJ2-5, with 10 nucleotides matching TRBD1. The ends lost 6 bases at V and 4 bases at J; junction bases unmatched: 5. Germline lookup yields CDR1 LGHNT and CDR2 FRNRAP. The CDR3 spans 14 residues. The CDR3 region is CASGPGQGSETQYF. The DNA of the CDR3 is TGTGCTAGTGGCCCGGGACAGGGGTCAGAGACCCAGTACTTC.

The chain uses TRBV6-2 or TRBV6-3 and TRBJ2-6; possibly TRBD2 for D (6 bases). Germline V lookup: CDR1 MNHEY, CDR2 SVGEGT. With 6 bases removed from V and 0 bases from J, the gap between germline ends came to 6 bases. The CDR3 sequence is 14 residues long. For the CDR3, the DNA is TGTGCCAGCAGCGGGAGCTCTGGGGCCAACGTCCTGACTTTC. It translates to CASSGSSGANVLTF.

The CDR3 bases are TGTGCCAGCAGTCCCCAGGCAGATACGCAGTATTTT. This encodes CASSPQADTQYF. The chain uses TRBV6-6 and TRBJ2-3; the D is unclear. The CDR3 sequence is 12 residues long. The V end was cut by 5 bases, the J end by 4 bases, with 7 bases between. CDR1 MNHNY and CDR2 SVGAGI come from the germline V gene (reference sequence).

The chain recombines TRBV7-6 with TRBJ2-2; D ambiguous. Germline V gives CDR1 SGHVS, CDR2 FNYEAQ. V lost 4 bases and J 2 bases, leaving 20 bases between the germline ends. The CDR3 runs 18 residues. Written as DNA, the CDR3 is TGTGCCAGCAGCTCCCAGACCGCCTACTCAGGCAACACCGGGGAGCTGTTTTTT. Its translation: CASSSQTAYSGNTGELFF. Full variable domain (missing parts from reference TRBV7-6 and TRBJ2-2): GAGVSQSPRYKVTKRGQDVALRCDPISGHVSLYWYRQALGQGPEFLTYFNYEAQQDKSGLPNDRFSAERPEGSISTLTIQRTEQRDSAMYRCASSSQTAYSGNTGELFFGEGSRLTVL.

The chain recombines TRBV7-6 with TRBJ2-7; 8 nucleotides agree with TRBD1. CDR1 is SGHVS, CDR2 FNYEAQ, per germline. This CDR3 is 16 amino acids long. Trimming cost V 2 bases and J 2 bases; bases outside gene matches: 8. The CDR3 loop is CASSLMNRGATYEQYF. CDR3 DNA sequence: TGTGCCAGCAGCTTAATGAACAGGGGGGCCACCTACGAGCAGTACTTC.

The rearrangement links TRBV25-1 to TRBJ1-6; D possibly corresponds to TRBD1 (6 bases). Germline V gives CDR1 MGHDK, CDR2 SYGVNS. V was shortened by 7 bases and J by 7 bases, with 17 bases between the two germline ends. The CDR3 has 15 amino acids. CDR3 in amino acids: CASTVTGQPNSPLHF. CDR3 nucleotide sequence: TGTGCCAGCACCGTAACCGGACAGCCCAATTCACCCCTCCACTTT.

The chain couples TRBV7-9 to TRBJ2-4, with D uncertain. The CDR3 covers 16 residues. The V gene's germline CDR1 is SEHNR and CDR2 FQNEAQ (reference sequence). V shed 1 base and J shed 3 bases, with 13 bases lying between them. CDR3 sequence: CASSLVPDLNKNIQYF. CDR3 nucleotide sequence: TGTGCCAGCAGCTTAGTCCCGGACCTAAACAAAAACATTCAGTACTTC. The variable domain in full, with the rest retrieved from reference TRBV7-9 and TRBJ2-4, is DTGVSQNPRHKITKRGQNVTFRCDPISEHNRLYWYRQTLGQGPEFLTYFQNEAQLEKSRLLSDRFSAERPKGSFSTLEIQRTEQGDSAMYLCASSLVPDLNKNIQYFGAGTRLSVL.